Listed here are 24 T cell receptor beta chains from one sample, sequenced in a study of identifying expanded T cells in peripheral blood. Repertoires were generated with immunoSEQ multiplex PCR, while TCRdb's copy carries only in-frame clones and drops some. The sample records 50,000 to 75,000 clones, about 90% being singletons. The specimen was blood. The receptors were gathered from a person aged 18 to 75 in good health.

The J gene is TRBJ2-7, the V gene TRBV27, with D possibly matching TRBD2 (5 bases). The CDR3 runs to 13 residues. V shed 8 bases and J shed 2 bases, with 13 bases lying between them. Germline V gene sequence: CDR1 MNHEY, CDR2 SMNVEV (reference sequence). The CDR3 reads CASGEDGTYEQYF. The CDR3, as DNA: TGTGCCAGCGGTGAGGACGGGACCTACGAGCAGTACTTC.

The CDR3 DNA follows: TGTGCCAGCAGCTTAGGCTACGGCGACGGCGAGCAGTACTTC. Amino acid sequence: CASSLGYGDGEQYF. This rearrangement joins TRBV11-2 to TRBJ2-7, with D unresolved. CDR1 and CDR2 (germline): SGHAT, FQNNGV. The length of the CDR3 is 14 residues. V shed 1 base and J shed 6 bases, with 13 bases lying between them. The full variable domain, rest sourced from reference TRBV11-2 and TRBJ2-7, is EAGVAQSPRYKIIEKRQSVAFWCNPISGHATLYWYQQILGQGPKLLIQFQNNGVVDDSQLPKDRFSAERLKGVDSTLKIQPAKLEDSAVYLCASSLGYGDGEQYFGPGTRLTVT.

The chain combines TRBV28 with TRBJ2-3; the match to TRBD2 covers 8 bases. This CDR3 spans 14 amino acids. Germline CDR1 is MDHEN and CDR2 is SYDVKM. V lost 4 bases and J lost 5; bases outside the gene matches: 5. The CDR3 sequence: CASSSGLGEDTQYF. The CDR3 DNA sequence: TGTGCCAGCAGTTCGGGACTAGGAGAAGATACGCAGTATTTT.

V gene TRBV2 combines with J gene TRBJ2-4; TRBD2 might be the D (6 bases). With 6 bases removed from V and 4 bases from J, the gap between germline ends came to 16 bases. The CDR3 spans 15 residues. In germline, CDR1 is SNHLY, CDR2 FYNNEI. The CDR3 coding sequence is TGTGCCAGCAGAGCCCGACTAGACCCTAAAAACATTCAGTACTTC. Its protein is CASRARLDPKNIQYF.

This chain connects TRBV5-4 to TRBJ1-1, with TRBD1 as a possible D gene (6 bases). The CDR3 sequence is 15 residues long. Germline CDR1 is SGHNT and CDR2 is YYREEE (reference sequence). Trimming shortened V by 4 bases and J by 0 bases, and 13 bases separated the two germline ends. CDR3 amino acids: CASSPIRGVNTEAFF. DNA for the CDR3: TGTGCCAGCAGCCCGATCAGGGGTGTGAACACTGAAGCTTTCTTT.

This clone was found once. This rearrangement joins TRBV7-3 to TRBJ2-1, with D possibly matching TRBD2 (6 bases). CDR1 is SGHTA, CDR2 FQGTGA, per germline. The CDR3 runs 14 residues. V was pared by 2 bases and J by 5 bases, with 10 bases between. The CDR3 region has the DNA TGTGCCAGCAGCTTAGGACTAAGTAACAATGAGCAGTTCTTC. It yields the protein CASSLGLSNNEQFF.

The chain employs TRBV27 and TRBJ2-1; 7 nucleotides match TRBD1. The trim removed 3 bases at V and 7 bases at J, leaving 3 bases unmatched. Per germline, CDR1 MNHEY and CDR2 SMNVEV (reference sequence). The CDR3 totals 13 residues. Here the CDR3 DNA reads TGTGCCAGCAGTTTGGACAGGTTTAATGAGCAGTTCTTC. As protein: CASSLDRFNEQFF.

The rearrangement uses TRBV7-7 and TRBJ2-1; 11 positions agree with TRBD1. CDR3 size: 17 residues. Trimming at V came to 6 bases and at J to 6 bases, leaving 13 bases not matched to a gene. Germline V gene sequence: CDR1 SSHAT, CDR2 FNYEAQ (reference sequence). CDR3 coding DNA: TGTGCCAGCAGTCATCTATCCGGGACAGGGGGTTCCAATGAGCAGTTCTTC. Protein product: CASSHLSGTGGSNEQFF.

V gene TRBV28 combines with J gene TRBJ1-2; 8 bases map to TRBD1. The length of the CDR3 is 15 residues. V dropped 3 bases and J dropped 8; count of bases not matched to a gene: 11. From germline, CDR1 is MDHEN and CDR2 SYDVKM. CDR3 bases: TGTGCCAGCAGTTTTTCCGACAGGGGTGGGGAGGGCTACACCTTC. Its translation: CASSFSDRGGEGYTF.

The count of this clone is one. The chain couples TRBV10-3 to TRBJ1-5; 8 bases align to TRBD1. Germline CDR1 reads ENHRY; CDR2 reads SYGVKD. This CDR3 has 13 amino acids. V shed 6 bases, J shed 6 bases, and the junction held 4 bases outside the gene matches. The CDR3 loop reads CAIRDREGQPQHF. The CDR3 DNA is TGTGCCATCAGGGACAGGGAGGGTCAGCCCCAGCATTTT.

The J gene is TRBJ2-7, the V gene TRBV29-1; 8 bases are shared with TRBD1. The CDR3 extends over 13 amino acids. CDR1 is SQVTM and CDR2 is ANQGSEA in the germline V gene. V shed 6 bases and J 3 bases; nucleotides not matched to a gene: 7. CDR3 residues: CSVSRTGNYEQYF. The CDR3 DNA reads TGCAGCGTCTCTAGGACAGGGAACTACGAGCAGTACTTC.

This clone occurred once. J is TRBJ2-1 and V is TRBV5-1; 10 bases are shared with TRBD2. The CDR3 length is 15 residues. V dropped 0 bases and J dropped 9; count of bases not matched to a gene: 6. In germline, CDR1 is SGHRS, CDR2 YFSETQ. In nucleotides, the CDR3 is TGCGCCAGCAGCTTGGCTCCTAGCGGGGGTGGTGAGCAGTTCTTC. Translated: CASSLAPSGGGEQFF.

The chain links TRBV30 to TRBJ1-2; TRBD1 agrees at 7 bases. The CDR3 contains 12 residues. Germline loops: CDR1 GTSNPN, CDR2 SVGIG (reference sequence). V lost 6 bases to trimming and J lost 7 bases; unmatched junction nucleotides: 8. The DNA of the CDR3 is TGTGCCTGCGCACAGGGGTTCTCTGGCTACACCTTC. Amino acids: CACAQGFSGYTF.

This clone is medium-sized (0.01 to 0.1%). This sequence joins TRBV6-5 and TRBJ2-1; no firm D call. Trimming took 5 bases from V and 1 from J, leaving 9 bases between them. This CDR3 has 14 amino acids. The V gene's germline CDR1 is MNHEY and CDR2 SVGAGI. The DNA for the CDR3 is TGTGCCAGCAGTGAGGAGCCTTCCTACAATGAGCAGTTCTTC. Translated: CASSEEPSYNEQFF.

V usage is TRBV19 and J usage is TRBJ2-2; 9 nucleotides line up with TRBD2. Germline V gene sequence: CDR1 LNHDA, CDR2 SQIVND (reference sequence). Trimming cost V 7 bases and J 7 bases; bases outside gene matches: 19. The CDR3 extends over 18 amino acids. The CDR3 nucleotides are TGTGCCAGTAATACAGGAGAGGTAGCGGGAGAGTTGATCGGGGAGCTGTTTTTT. Its translation is CASNTGEVAGELIGELFF.

The chain recombines TRBV2 with TRBJ1-2, with D perhaps TRBD1 (6 bases). Looked up from germline, CDR1 is SNHLY and CDR2 is FYNNEI. V was cut by 6 bases and J by 5 bases, with 13 bases left in between. The CDR3 is made up of 13 amino acids. DNA for the CDR3: TGTGCCAGCAGCGGACAGACTATTTATGGCTACACCTTC. Its protein product is CASSGQTIYGYTF. The full variable domain, in which reference TRBV2 and TRBJ1-2 provide the parts outside the CDR3, is EPEVTQTPSHQVTQMGQEVILRCVPISNHLYFYWYRQILGQKVEFLVSFYNNEISEKSEIFDDQFSVERPDGSNFTLKIRSTKLEDSAMYFCASSGQTIYGYTFGSGTRLTVV.

This clone was detected only once. This chain links TRBV2 with TRBJ2-4; D may correspond to TRBD1 or TRBD2 (5 bases each). V lost 2 bases and J 3 bases, leaving 8 bases between the germline ends. The CDR3 has 14 residues. In germline, CDR1 is SNHLY, CDR2 FYNNEI. CDR3 bases: TGTGCCAGCAGTGAAAGGGACGTCAAAAACATTCAGTACTTC. Protein product: CASSERDVKNIQYF.

The rearrangement links TRBV29-1 to TRBJ2-3; TRBD2 matches at 7 bases. This CDR3 has 15 amino acids. V trimming: 2 bases; J trimming: 0 bases; junction bases outside the gene matches: 5. Germline V lookup: CDR1 SQVTM, CDR2 ANQGSEA. Here the CDR3 reads CSVEKLAESTDTQYF. The CDR3 DNA follows: TGCAGCGTTGAAAAGCTAGCGGAAAGCACAGATACGCAGTATTTT.

This clone came up a few times. This chain joins TRBV5-1 and TRBJ2-7, with 12 nucleotides matching TRBD2. This CDR3 region has 14 residues. Unmatched junction bases numbered 2, after V lost 4 bases and J lost 3 bases. Germline values: CDR1 SGHRS, CDR2 YFSETQ. In nucleotides, the CDR3 is TGCGCCAGCAGCGCTAGCGGGAGGGGCTACGAGCAGTACTTC. Its translation is CASSASGRGYEQYF.

The chain uses TRBV19 and TRBJ1-1, with D possibly TRBD1 on 6 matching bases. The V and J ends lost 5 bases and 1 base respectively, with 11 bases between them. The CDR3 extends over 14 amino acids. Germline CDR1 and CDR2: LNHDA and SQIVND (reference sequence). This chain's CDR3 is CASSVGGANTEAFF. For the CDR3, the DNA is TGTGCCAGTAGTGTTGGGGGGGCGAACACTGAAGCTTTCTTT.

This chain links TRBV2 with TRBJ2-1; no reliable D call. V lost 6 bases, J lost 9 bases, and 12 bases lay in between. Germline CDR1 reads SNHLY; CDR2 reads FYNNEI. The CDR3 sequence is 12 residues long. The DNA of the CDR3 is TGTGCCAGCAGCACTACAAGGCGTGAGCAGTTCTTC. Translation gives CASSTTRREQFF.

This clone appeared a few times. J is TRBJ1-2 and V is TRBV6-5; 7 positions match TRBD1. Trimming at V came to 6 bases and at J to 6 bases, leaving 10 bases not matched to a gene. Germline V gene sequence: CDR1 MNHEY, CDR2 SVGAGI. The CDR3 totals 14 residues. CDR3 in DNA: TGTGCCAGCAGCCCGGGACAGCCGTCGAATGGCTACACCTTC. Its protein is CASSPGQPSNGYTF.

This clone occurred a few times. The DNA of the CDR3 is TGTGCCAGCAGTGAGGGACTAGCGGACACCGGGGAGCTGTTTTTT. Translating gives CASSEGLADTGELFF. The V and J genes are TRBV6-4 and TRBJ2-2; 11 bases fit TRBD2. The V segment lost 3 bases and the J segment 3 bases; nucleotides outside the gene matches: 0. The germline V gene has CDR1 MRHNA and CDR2 SNTAGT. The CDR3 is 15 amino acids.

V and J are TRBV5-8 and TRBJ2-1, with a tentative D call TRBD1 (5 bases). Between the trimmed V and J ends, which lost 3 bases and 8 bases, there was a span of 9 bases. Germline CDR1 is SGHTS and CDR2 is YDEGEE. The CDR3 length is 12 residues. This chain's CDR3 is CASSSLGDEQFF. The DNA of the CDR3 is TGTGCCAGCAGCTCGTTAGGGGATGAGCAGTTCTTC.